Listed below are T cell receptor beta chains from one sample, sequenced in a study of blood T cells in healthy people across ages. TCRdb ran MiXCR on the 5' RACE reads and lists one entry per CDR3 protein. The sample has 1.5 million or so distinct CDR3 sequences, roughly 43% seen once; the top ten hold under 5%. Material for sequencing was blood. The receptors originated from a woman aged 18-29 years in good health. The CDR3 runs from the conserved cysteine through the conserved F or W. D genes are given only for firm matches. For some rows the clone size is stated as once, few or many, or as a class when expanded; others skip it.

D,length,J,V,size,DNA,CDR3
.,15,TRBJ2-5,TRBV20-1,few,TGCAGTGCTAGAGAGTGGGCTTTCATCTTGAAGACCCAGTACTTC,CSAREWAFILKTQYF
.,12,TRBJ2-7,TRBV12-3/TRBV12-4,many,TGTGCCAGCAGTTTCGTGAGCGGCGAGCAGTACTTC,CASSFVSGEQYF
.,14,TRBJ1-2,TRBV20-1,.,TGCAGTGCTAGAGATCGGGGGGCCTATCATGGCTACACCTTC,CSARDRGAYHGYTF
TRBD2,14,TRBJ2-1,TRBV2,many,TGTGCCAGCAGTGAAGGCGGGGGCTACAATGAGCAGTTCTTC,CASSEGGGYNEQFF
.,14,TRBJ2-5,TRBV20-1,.,TGCAGTGCTAGAGATGGGACTTTTCAAGAGACCCAGTACTTC,CSARDGTFQETQYF
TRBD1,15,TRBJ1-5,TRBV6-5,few,TGTGCCAGCAGCTCCGACAGGGGCAGCAATCAGCCCCAGCATTTT,CASSSDRGSNQPQHF
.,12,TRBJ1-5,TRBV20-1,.,TGCAGTCTGACACAGGGTTCGCAGCCCCAGCATTTT,CSLTQGSQPQHF
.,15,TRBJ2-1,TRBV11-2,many,TGTGCCAGCAGCTTCGGACTCACCTCCTACAATGAGCAGTTCTTC,CASSFGLTSYNEQFF
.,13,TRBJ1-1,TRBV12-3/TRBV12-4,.,TGTGCCAGCAGCACCCAGCAGAGCACTGAAGCTTTCTTT,CASSTQQSTEAFF
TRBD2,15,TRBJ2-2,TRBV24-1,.,TGTGCCACCAGTGATCACAGAGGGAGGGCCGGGGAGCTGTTTTTT,CATSDHRGRAGELFF
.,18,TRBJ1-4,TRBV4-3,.,TGCGCCAGCAGCCAAGATAATCCAGGGCAGGGCCCAAGTGAAAAACTGTTTTTT,CASSQDNPGQGPSEKLFF
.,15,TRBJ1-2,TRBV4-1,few,TGCGCCAGCAGCCAAGACGTCCAGGGGTCCTATGGCTACACCTTC,CASSQDVQGSYGYTF
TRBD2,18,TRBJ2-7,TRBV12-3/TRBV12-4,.,TGTGCCAGCAGTTCAACAGGACTAGCGGGGGGCCTTACCTACGAGCAGTACTTC,CASSSTGLAGGLTYEQYF
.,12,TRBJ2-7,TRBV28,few,TGTGCCAGCAGGGGCACATCTGGCGAGCAGTACTTC,CASRGTSGEQYF
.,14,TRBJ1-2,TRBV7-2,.,TGTGCCAGCACCTCGGACCCTTTGAACCATGGCTACACCTTC,CASTSDPLNHGYTF
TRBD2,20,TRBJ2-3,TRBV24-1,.,TGTGCCACCAGTGCCTGGGCACGCGACTTCTGGCGGGGGTGCACAGATACGCAGTATTTT,CATSAWARDFWRGCTDTQYF
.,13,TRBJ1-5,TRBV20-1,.,TGCAGTGCTAGGATGGGGGTCAGTCAGCCCCAGCATTTT,CSARMGVSQPQHF
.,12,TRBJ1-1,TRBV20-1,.,TGCAGTGCTAGCAAGGGGAACACTGAAGCTTTCTTT,CSASKGNTEAFF
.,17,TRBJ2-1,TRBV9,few,TGTGCCAGCAGCGTAGGCGGGGGCCTCCCGCCCTACAATGAGCAGTTCTTC,CASSVGGGLPPYNEQFF
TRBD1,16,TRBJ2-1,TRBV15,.,TGTGCCACCAGCCCCCAAGGGACAGGGTATTACAATGAGCAGTTCTTC,CATSPQGTGYYNEQFF
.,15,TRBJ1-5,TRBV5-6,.,TGTGCCAGCAGCCGCGCGCGGTATAGCAATCAGCCCCAGCATTTT,CASSRARYSNQPQHF
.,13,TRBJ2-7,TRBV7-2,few,TGTGCCAGCAGCTTAGCCAATCCCTACGAGCAGTACTTC,CASSLANPYEQYF
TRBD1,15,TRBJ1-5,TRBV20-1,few,TGCAGTGCTACAAAGAAGACAGGGTTTAATCAGCCCCAGCATTTT,CSATKKTGFNQPQHF